The 9 T cell receptor beta chains given below trace back to one sample, sequenced in a study of blood T cell repertoires in COVID-19. The table came from immunoSEQ multiplex PCR; TCRdb's copy has only in-frame clones and leaves some out. The sample holds over 90,000 clones, over 75% seen once. The specimen sequenced was peripheral blood. These receptors all come from a human donor in a cohort sampled during active or convalescent COVID-19.

The chain is built from TRBV6-5 and TRBJ1-2; a possible D gene is TRBD1 (5 bases). Germline values: CDR1 MNHEY, CDR2 SVGAGI. Trimming stripped 8 bases from V and 8 bases from J, with 21 bases between. The CDR3 is 14 residues long. The CDR3 DNA reads as TGTGCCAGCTACCGGGACTTAGGGGATGGGGGCTACACCTTC. This sequence encodes CASYRDLGDGGYTF.

The chain recombines TRBV19 with TRBJ2-7; D not certain. CDR3 length: 13 amino acids. With 2 bases removed from V and 5 bases from J, the gap between germline ends came to 10 bases. Germline V gene lookup returns CDR1 LNHDA and CDR2 SQIVND (reference sequence). Here the CDR3 reads CASSISGLNEQYF. Written as DNA, the CDR3 is TGTGCCAGTAGTATATCGGGTCTCAACGAGCAGTACTTC.

This rearrangement joins TRBV5-4 to TRBJ2-2; D possibly corresponds to TRBD2 (5 bases). This CDR3 has 15 residues. V was shortened by 4 bases and J by 6 bases, with 16 bases between the two germline ends. From germline, CDR1 is SGHNT and CDR2 YYREEE (reference sequence). The CDR3 bases are TGTGCCAGCAGCAACCTGGCGAGGCGGGCCGGGGAGCTGTTTTTT. Translating gives CASSNLARRAGELFF.

The V call is TRBV7-6, the J call TRBJ2-7; TRBD2 aligns across 8 bases. V trimming: 5 bases; J trimming: 2 bases; junction bases outside the gene matches: 8. This CDR3 is built from 15 residues. The germline V gene has CDR1 SGHVS and CDR2 FNYEAQ. In nucleotides, the CDR3 is TGTGCCAGCAGCCCCGGGCGGGGGGCGACCTACGAGCAGTACTTC. Its protein is CASSPGRGATYEQYF.

The gene calls are TRBV6-6 and TRBJ2-7, with TRBD2 identical over 15 bases. CDR3 size: 18 residues. The germline V gene has CDR1 MNHNY and CDR2 SVGAGI (reference sequence). With 5 bases clipped from V and 0 bases from J, the junction kept 8 bases outside the gene matches. CDR3 sequence (DNA): TGTGCCAGCAGTCTGGGACTAGCGGGGGGCCAGAGCTCCTACGAGCAGTACTTC. This gives the protein CASSLGLAGGQSSYEQYF.

The chain couples TRBV7-2 to TRBJ1-6, with 7 bases lining up with TRBD1. The germline CDR1 and CDR2 sequences are SGHTA and FQGNSA. With V trimmed by 4 bases and J by 7 bases, 10 bases remained unmatched. There are 16 residues in the CDR3. Written as DNA, the CDR3 is TGTGCCAGCAGCTCCCCCGCCGGGACAGCCAATTCACCCCTCCACTTT. Translation gives CASSSPAGTANSPLHF.

This rearrangement joins TRBV18 to TRBJ2-2; D is possibly TRBD1 (5 bases). V was trimmed by 1 base and J by 3 bases, leaving 6 bases between them. Germline values: CDR1 KGHSH, CDR2 LQKENI. This CDR3 region has 14 residues. This chain's CDR3 is CASSPRGYTGELFF. The CDR3 DNA is TGTGCCAGCTCACCACGGGGCTACACCGGGGAGCTGTTTTTT.

V is TRBV20-1 and J is TRBJ1-3; no reliable D call. V lost 3 bases and J 0 bases, leaving 15 bases between the germline ends. The CDR3 extends over 16 amino acids. Per germline, CDR1 DFQATT and CDR2 SNEGSKA (reference sequence). This CDR3 is CSASASGDYSGNTIYF. The CDR3 DNA is TGCAGTGCTAGTGCGTCGGGAGACTACTCTGGAAACACCATATATTTT.

J is TRBJ1-5 and V is TRBV5-6; D is perhaps TRBD1 (5 bases). V was shortened by 3 bases and J by 0 bases, with 13 bases between the two germline ends. This CDR3 region has 16 residues. CDR1 SGHDT and CDR2 YYEEEE come from the germline V gene. The DNA of the CDR3 is TGTGCCAGCAGCTCTCTTACAGGTTATAGCAATCAGCCCCAGCATTTT. Translation: CASSSLTGYSNQPQHF.